The clone carrying this TCR beta chain was counted a single time. Its target is not known. The sample originates from a study of cytomegalovirus exposure and HLA in healthy donors. Points from the study as a whole: The TCR clusters that emerged in the first cohort tended, a later analysis found, to co-occur in the approximately 130 validation repertoires. CMV antigen specificity of three CMV-associated chains was confirmed in vitro. For cytomegalovirus status, the classifier reportedly gave diagnoses with high specificity and sensitivity.

Profiled with immunoSEQ multiplex PCR; TCRdb holds only in-frame clones, not every one. In the table there are roughly 77,000 clones, 95% of which are singletons. This TCR derives from a woman aged 18-29 years in good health and CMV-seronegative. Material: PBMCs.

The CDR3 reads CASSAGGHNEQFF. DNA for the CDR3: TGCGCCAGCAGTGCGGGGGGGCACAATGAGCAGTTCTTC. V usage is TRBV10-1 and J usage is TRBJ2-1, with 8 bases lining up with TRBD2. J gave up 5 bases and V 4 bases, and 1 base lay outside the gene matches. The germline gives CDR1 WNHNN, CDR2 SYGVQD (reference sequence). The CDR3 sequence is 13 residues long.